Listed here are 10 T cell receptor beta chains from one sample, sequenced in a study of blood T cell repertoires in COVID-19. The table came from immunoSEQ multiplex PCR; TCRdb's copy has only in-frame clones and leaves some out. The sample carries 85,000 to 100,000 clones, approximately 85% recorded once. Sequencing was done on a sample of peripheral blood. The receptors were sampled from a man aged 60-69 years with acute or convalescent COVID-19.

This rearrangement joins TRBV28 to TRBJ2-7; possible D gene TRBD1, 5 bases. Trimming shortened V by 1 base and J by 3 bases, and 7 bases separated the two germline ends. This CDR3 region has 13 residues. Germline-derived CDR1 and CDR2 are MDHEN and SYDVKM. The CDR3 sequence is CASSLLQDYEQYF. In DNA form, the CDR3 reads TGTGCCAGCAGTTTATTACAGGACTACGAGCAGTACTTC. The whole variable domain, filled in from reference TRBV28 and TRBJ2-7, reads DVKVTQSSRYLVKRTGEKVFLECVQDMDHENMFWYRQDPGLGLRLIYFSYDVKMKEKGDIPEGYSVSREKKERFSLILESASTNQTSMYLCASSLLQDYEQYFGPGTRLTVT.

CDR3 nucleotides: TGTGCCAGCAGGGAGCGGGGGGCCCGCACAGATACGCAGTATTTT. Its translation is CASRERGARTDTQYF. The V gene is TRBV6-5, the J gene TRBJ2-3, with 9 bases aligning to TRBD2. After removal of 6 bases from V and 1 base from J, the junction contained 5 bases not matched to a gene. This CDR3 spans 15 amino acids. Germline V gene lookup returns CDR1 MNHEY and CDR2 SVGAGI.

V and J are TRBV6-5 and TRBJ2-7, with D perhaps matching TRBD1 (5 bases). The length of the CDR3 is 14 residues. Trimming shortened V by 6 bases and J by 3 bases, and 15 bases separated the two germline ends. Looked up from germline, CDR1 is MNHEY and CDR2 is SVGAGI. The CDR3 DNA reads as TGTGCCAGCAGCCCGAGACAGCTTAACTACGAGCAGTACTTC. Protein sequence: CASSPRQLNYEQYF.

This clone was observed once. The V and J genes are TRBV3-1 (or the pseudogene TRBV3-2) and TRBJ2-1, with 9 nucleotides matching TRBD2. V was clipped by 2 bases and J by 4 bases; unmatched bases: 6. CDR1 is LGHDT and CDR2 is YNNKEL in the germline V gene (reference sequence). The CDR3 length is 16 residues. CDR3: CASSQRSSGIYNEQFF. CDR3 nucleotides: TGTGCCAGCAGCCAACGCTCTAGCGGGATATACAATGAGCAGTTCTTC.

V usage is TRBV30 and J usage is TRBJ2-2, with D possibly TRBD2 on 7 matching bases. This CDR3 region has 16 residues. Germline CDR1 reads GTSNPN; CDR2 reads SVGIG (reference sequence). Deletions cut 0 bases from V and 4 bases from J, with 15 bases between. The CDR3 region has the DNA TGTGCCTGGAGTGTAAGGACGGGGGGCGTCACCGGGGAGCTGTTTTTT. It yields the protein CAWSVRTGGVTGELFF.

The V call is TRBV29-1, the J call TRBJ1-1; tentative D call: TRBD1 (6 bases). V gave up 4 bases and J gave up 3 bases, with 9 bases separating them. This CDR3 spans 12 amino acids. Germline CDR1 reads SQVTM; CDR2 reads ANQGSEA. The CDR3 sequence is CSVVSGDTEAFF. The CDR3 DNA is TGCAGCGTTGTTTCAGGGGACACTGAAGCTTTCTTT.

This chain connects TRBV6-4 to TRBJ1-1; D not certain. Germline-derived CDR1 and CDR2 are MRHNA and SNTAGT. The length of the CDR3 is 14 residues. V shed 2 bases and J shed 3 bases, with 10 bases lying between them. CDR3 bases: TGTGCCAGCAGTGACCTCACCGAGGACACTGAAGCTTTCTTT. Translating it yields CASSDLTEDTEAFF.

As DNA, the CDR3 is TGTGCCAGTAGGTTGGGGCGTGCGGCGTACTTC. It translates to CASRLGRAAYF. The chain uses TRBV19 and TRBJ2-5; D might be TRBD1 (5 bases). The V gene's germline CDR1 is LNHDA and CDR2 SQIVND (reference sequence). Deletions cut 6 bases from V and 13 bases from J, with 15 bases between. The CDR3 runs 11 residues.

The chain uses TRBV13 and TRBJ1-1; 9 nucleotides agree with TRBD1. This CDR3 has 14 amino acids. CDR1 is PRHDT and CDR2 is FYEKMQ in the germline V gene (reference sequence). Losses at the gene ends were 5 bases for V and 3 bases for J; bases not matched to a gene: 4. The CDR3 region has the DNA TGTGCCAGCAGCGGCCGGGACAGGGACACTGAAGCTTTCTTT. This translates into CASSGRDRDTEAFF.

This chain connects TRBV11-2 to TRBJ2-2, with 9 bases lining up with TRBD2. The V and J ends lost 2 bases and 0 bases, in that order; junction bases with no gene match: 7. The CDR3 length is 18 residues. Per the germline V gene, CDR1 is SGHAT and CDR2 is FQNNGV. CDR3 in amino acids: CASSLYHSGSPNTGELFF. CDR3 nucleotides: TGTGCCAGCAGCTTATACCATAGCGGGAGCCCGAACACCGGGGAGCTGTTTTTT.